These T cell receptor beta chains were read from a single sample in a study of T-cell reconstitution after alpha-beta-depleted transplantation in children. TCRdb itself ran the PCR reads through MiXCR, one entry per CDR3 protein. The repertoire includes about 980,000 distinct CDR3 sequences, around 30% of them detected once, and under 30% sits in the top ten. This specimen consisted of PBMCs, mostly from graft donor cells, obtained 360 days after TCRalphabeta/CD19-depleted stem cell transplant. The receptors derive from a boy less than two years old who had a stem cell transplant for SCID, so the T cells may come from the graft donor. The CDR3 runs from the conserved cysteine through the conserved F or W. A D gene is named only where the DNA matches it firmly. Size is stated for part of the rows, as once, few or many counts, or as a class when the clone is expanded.

NA,TRBJ2-7,NA,TRBV5-1,CASSLSGTRVYEQYF,TGCGCCAGCAGCTTGTCTGGGACGAGAGTCTACGAGCAGTACTTC
few,TRBJ1-6,NA,TRBV7-3,CASSLNPKGTRSPLHF,TGTGCCAGCAGCCTAAACCCCAAAGGAACACGTTCACCCCTCCACTTT
NA,TRBJ1-1,TRBD1,TRBV5-1,CASRQGQGNTEAFF,TGCGCCAGCAGACAGGGACAGGGGAACACTGAAGCTTTCTTT
NA,TRBJ2-1,TRBD2,TRBV4-1,CASSERLAGGRRHEQFF,TGCGCCAGCAGCGAAAGACTAGCGGGGGGCCGTCGGCATGAGCAGTTCTTC
few,TRBJ2-7,NA,TRBV7-6,CASSLAPNVQYF,TGTGCCAGCAGCTTAGCGCCTAACGTGCAGTACTTC
NA,TRBJ1-2,TRBD1,TRBV5-1,CASRSGTEEYYGYTF,TGCGCCAGCCGATCGGGGACAGAAGAATACTATGGCTACACCTTC
NA,TRBJ2-3,NA,TRBV12-3/TRBV12-4,CASSLVAALGTDTQYF,TGTGCCAGCAGTTTAGTAGCAGCGCTCGGCACAGATACGCAGTATTTT
NA,TRBJ2-4,NA,TRBV20-1,CSAGQQRNIQYF,TGCAGTGCCGGACAGCAAAGAAACATTCAGTACTTC
NA,TRBJ2-3,TRBD1,TRBV28,CASRTTGVYTQYF,TGTGCCAGCAGGACGACAGGGGTTTATACGCAGTATTTT
NA,TRBJ2-1,NA,TRBV15,CATKLDSNYNEQFF,TGTGCCACCAAACTGGACAGTAACTACAATGAGCAGTTCTTC
NA,TRBJ2-1,NA,TRBV7-8,CASSLGGIYNEQFF,TGTGCCAGCAGCTTGGGGGGAATCTACAATGAGCAGTTCTTC
NA,TRBJ1-4,TRBD1,TRBV6-4,CASRGGQVNEKLFF,TGTGCCAGCAGGGGAGGACAGGTTAATGAAAAACTGTTTTTT
few,TRBJ2-5,TRBD2,TRBV7-9,CASLAGETQYF,TGTGCCAGCCTAGCGGGGGAGACCCAGTACTTC
few,TRBJ2-2,TRBD1,TRBV15,CATSRGQGGETGELFF,TGTGCCACCAGCAGGGGACAGGGGGGTGAGACCGGGGAGCTGTTTTTT
NA,TRBJ1-1,TRBD1,TRBV5-1,CASSSHSGTGRLNTEAFF,TGCGCCAGCAGCTCACACTCCGGGACAGGGAGGTTGAACACTGAAGCTTTCTTT
NA,TRBJ2-1,TRBD2,TRBV2,CASRVTSDPYNEQFF,TGTGCCAGCAGAGTAACTAGCGACCCCTACAATGAGCAGTTCTTC
many,TRBJ2-2,NA,TRBV5-1,CASSFRDGNTGELFF,TGCGCCAGCAGCTTTCGCGATGGTAACACCGGGGAGCTGTTTTTT